Listed here is a single T cell receptor (beta chain). This sample is part of a study of blood T cell repertoires in COVID-19. In the study overall: PBMCs, B-cell-depleted T cells, or T cells were the source of the cDNA or gDNA that made up the material.

The CDR3 length is 12 residues. V was pared by 6 bases and J by 5 bases, with 11 bases between. Germline V gene data show CDR1 as MNHEY and CDR2 as SVGAGI. Sequenced by immunoSEQ multiplex PCR; TCRdb stores in-frame clones only, minus some. The repertoire holds some 390,000 clones, with 85% to 90% as singletons. This sequence originates from a human donor in a cohort sampled during active COVID-19. The sequenced sample consisted of peripheral blood. The chain carries TRBV6-5 and TRBJ2-7, with TRBD2 as a possible D gene (7 bases). This chain's CDR3 is CASSSGGHEQYF. CDR3 nucleotides: TGTGCCAGCAGCTCGGGGGGCCACGAGCAGTACTTC.